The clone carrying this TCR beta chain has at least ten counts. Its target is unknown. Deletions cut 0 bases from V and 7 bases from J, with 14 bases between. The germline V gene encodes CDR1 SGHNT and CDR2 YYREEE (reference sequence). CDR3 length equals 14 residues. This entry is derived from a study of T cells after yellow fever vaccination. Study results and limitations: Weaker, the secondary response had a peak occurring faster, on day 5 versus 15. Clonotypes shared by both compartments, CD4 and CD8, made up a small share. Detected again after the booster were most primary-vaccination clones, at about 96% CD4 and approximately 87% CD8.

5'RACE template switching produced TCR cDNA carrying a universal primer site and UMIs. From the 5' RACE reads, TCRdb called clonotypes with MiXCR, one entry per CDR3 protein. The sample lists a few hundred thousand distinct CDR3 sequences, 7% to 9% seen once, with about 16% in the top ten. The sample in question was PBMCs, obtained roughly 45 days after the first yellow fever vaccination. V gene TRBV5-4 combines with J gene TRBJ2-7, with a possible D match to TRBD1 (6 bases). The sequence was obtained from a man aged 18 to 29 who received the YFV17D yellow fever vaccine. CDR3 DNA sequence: TGTGCCAGCAGCTTGGAGGCAGGGGCAAGGGAGCAGTACTTC. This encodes CASSLEAGAREQYF.